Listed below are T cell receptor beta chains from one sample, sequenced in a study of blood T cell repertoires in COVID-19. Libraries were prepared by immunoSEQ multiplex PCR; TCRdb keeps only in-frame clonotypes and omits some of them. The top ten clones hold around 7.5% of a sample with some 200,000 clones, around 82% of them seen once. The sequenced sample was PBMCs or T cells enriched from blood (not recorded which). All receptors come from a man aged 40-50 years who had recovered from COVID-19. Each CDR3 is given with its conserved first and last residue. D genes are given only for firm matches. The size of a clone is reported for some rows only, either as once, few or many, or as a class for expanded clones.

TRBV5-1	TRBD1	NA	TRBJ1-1	TGCGCCAGCAGCTTGGAGGGGACAGAGTGGGACACTGAAGCTTTCTTT	CASSLEGTEWDTEAFF
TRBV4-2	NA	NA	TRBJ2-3	TGTGCCAGCAGCTCCACATCTGAGGGCACAGATACGCAGTATTTT	CASSSTSEGTDTQYF
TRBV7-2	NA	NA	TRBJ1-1	TGTGCCAGCAGCTTGGGCAGGGGCTTTCGTGAAGCTTTCTTT	CASSLGRGFREAFF
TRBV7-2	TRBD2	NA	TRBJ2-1	TGTGCCAGCAAGCGACTAGCGGGGGGGAGGGAGCAGTTCTTC	CASKRLAGGREQFF
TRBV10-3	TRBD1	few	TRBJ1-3	TGTGCCATCAGTGATAGGACAGGATCCTCTGGAAACACCATATATTTT	CAISDRTGSSGNTIYF
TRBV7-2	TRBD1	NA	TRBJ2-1	TGTGCCAGCAGCTTAGTCCTGTGGCAGGGGGTAAATGAGCAGTTCTTC	CASSLVLWQGVNEQFF
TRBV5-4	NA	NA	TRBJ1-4	TGTGCCAGCAGCTTCGGCCGGGAAATCCAGGAGGAAAAACTGTTTTTT	CASSFGREIQEEKLFF
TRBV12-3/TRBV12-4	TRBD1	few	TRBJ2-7	TGTGCCAGCAGTCGACAGGGTAATAACGAGCAGTACTTC	CASSRQGNNEQYF
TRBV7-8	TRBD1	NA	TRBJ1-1	TGTGCCAGCAGCTTAGCTACAGGGGACCCTGAAGCTTTCTTT	CASSLATGDPEAFF
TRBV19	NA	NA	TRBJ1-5	TGTGCCAGTAGTACGACAGGCAGCAATCAGCCCCAGCATTTT	CASSTTGSNQPQHF
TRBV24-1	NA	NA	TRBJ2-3	TGTGCCACCAGTGAAGCAGGTTCTAGCACAGATACGCAGTATTTT	CATSEAGSSTDTQYF
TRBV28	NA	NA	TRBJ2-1	TGTGCCAGCAGTTTAGAGGGGGACAAGCAGTTCTTC	CASSLEGDKQFF
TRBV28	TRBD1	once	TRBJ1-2	TGTGCCAGCAGTTTAGGGGGACAGGGCCGACATGGCTACACCTTC	CASSLGGQGRHGYTF
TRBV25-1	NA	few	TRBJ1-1	TGTGCCAGCAGTGGTAGACAGGCCCGGGGGGCGGAAGCTTTCTTT	CASSGRQARGAEAFF
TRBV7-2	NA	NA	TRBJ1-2	TGTGCCAGCAGAAAACAGGGAAACTATGGCTACACCTTC	CASRKQGNYGYTF
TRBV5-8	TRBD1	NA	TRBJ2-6	TGTGCCAGCAGCTTGGAGGGACAGAGTACAGCTGGGGCCAACGTCCTGACTTTC	CASSLEGQSTAGANVLTF
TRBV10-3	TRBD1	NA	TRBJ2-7	TGTGCCATCAGTGGGGGACAGGGTGGGTACGAGCAGTACTTC	CAISGGQGGYEQYF
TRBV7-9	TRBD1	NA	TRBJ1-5	TGTGCCAGCAGTCGACAGGGGGTCAATCAGCCCCAGCATTTT	CASSRQGVNQPQHF
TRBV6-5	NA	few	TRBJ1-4	TGTGCCAGCAGTTACTCGCGGCAGGGCCTCAATGAAAAACTGTTTTTT	CASSYSRQGLNEKLFF
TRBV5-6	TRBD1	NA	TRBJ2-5	TGTGCCAGCAGCTCGACTCGACAGGGGGAGACCCAGTACTTC	CASSSTRQGETQYF
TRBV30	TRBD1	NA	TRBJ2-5	TGTGCCTGGGGTAAGGGGGCGCAAGAGACCCAGTACTTC	CAWGKGAQETQYF
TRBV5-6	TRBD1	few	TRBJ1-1	TGTGCCAGCAGCTTCGGACAGGCTTGGACGGCGAACACTGAAGCTTTCTTT	CASSFGQAWTANTEAFF
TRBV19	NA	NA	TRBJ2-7	TGTGCCAGTAGTATCCGGACAGCCTACGAGCAGTACTTC	CASSIRTAYEQYF
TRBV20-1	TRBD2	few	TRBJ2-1	TGCAGTGCTAGTGGCGGGACTAGCGTGAGGGATGAGCAGTTCTTC	CSASGGTSVRDEQFF
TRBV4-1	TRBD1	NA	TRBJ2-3	TGCGCCAGCAGCCTTACGACCGGGACAGGTTACACAGATACGCAGTATTTT	CASSLTTGTGYTDTQYF
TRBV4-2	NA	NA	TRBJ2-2	TGTGCCAGCAGCCAGGGGGGGGCTATCACCGGGGAGCTGTTTTTT	CASSQGGAITGELFF
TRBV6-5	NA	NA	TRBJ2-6	TGTGCCAGCTCTATGAAGGGGGGGGCCAACGTCCTGACTTTC	CASSMKGGANVLTF
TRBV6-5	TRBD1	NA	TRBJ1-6	TGTGCCAGCAGCTTCGACAGGGCAAGCTCACCCCTCCACTTT	CASSFDRASSPLHF
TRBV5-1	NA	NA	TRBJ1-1	TGCGCCAGCAGCTGGGGGGACCGGGGCACGAACACTGAAGCTTTCTTT	CASSWGDRGTNTEAFF
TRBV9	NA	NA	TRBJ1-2	TGTGCCAGCAGCGTGGGGGCCGTCGATGGCTACACCTTC	CASSVGAVDGYTF
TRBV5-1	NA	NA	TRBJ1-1	TGCGCCAGCAGCTTGTTTATACAGGGAGCGAACACTGAAGCTTTCTTT	CASSLFIQGANTEAFF
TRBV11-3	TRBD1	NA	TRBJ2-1	TGTGCCAGCAGCTCCGGACAGGGGGCATTCAATGAGCAGTTCTTC	CASSSGQGAFNEQFF
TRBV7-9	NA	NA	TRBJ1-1	TGTGCCAGCACCGCGCAAAAGCTGAACACTGAAGCTTTCTTT	CASTAQKLNTEAFF
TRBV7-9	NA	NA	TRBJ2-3	TGTGCCAGCAGCTTAGTATCAGATACGCAGTATTTT	CASSLVSDTQYF
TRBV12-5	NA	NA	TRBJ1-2	TGTGCTAGCTGTCGGTTTGCACAGTTAAATCCCCGCTACACCTTC	CASCRFAQLNPRYTF